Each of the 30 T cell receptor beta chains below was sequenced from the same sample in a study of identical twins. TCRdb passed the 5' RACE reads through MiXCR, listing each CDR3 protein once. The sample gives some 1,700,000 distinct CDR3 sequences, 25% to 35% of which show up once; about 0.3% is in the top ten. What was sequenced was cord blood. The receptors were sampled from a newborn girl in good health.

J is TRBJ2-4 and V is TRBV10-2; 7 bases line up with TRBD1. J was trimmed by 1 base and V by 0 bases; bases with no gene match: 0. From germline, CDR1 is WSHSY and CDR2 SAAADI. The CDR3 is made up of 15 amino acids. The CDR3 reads CASSESTGAKNIQYF. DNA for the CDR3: TGCGCCAGCAGTGAGTCGACAGGGGCCAAAAACATTCAGTACTTC.

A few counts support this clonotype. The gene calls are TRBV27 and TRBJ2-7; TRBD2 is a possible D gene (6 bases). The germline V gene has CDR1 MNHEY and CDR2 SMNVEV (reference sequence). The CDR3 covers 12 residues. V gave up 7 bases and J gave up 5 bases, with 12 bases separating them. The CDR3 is CASTGGTHEQYF. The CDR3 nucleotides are TGTGCCAGCACTGGGGGGACCCACGAGCAGTACTTC.

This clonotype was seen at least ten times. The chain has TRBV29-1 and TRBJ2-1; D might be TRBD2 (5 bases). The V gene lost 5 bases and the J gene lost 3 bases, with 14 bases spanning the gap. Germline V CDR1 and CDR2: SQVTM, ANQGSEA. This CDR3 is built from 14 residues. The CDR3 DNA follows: TGCAGCGTTAGCCTAGCCCCTGGCTACAATGAGCAGTTCTTC. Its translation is CSVSLAPGYNEQFF.

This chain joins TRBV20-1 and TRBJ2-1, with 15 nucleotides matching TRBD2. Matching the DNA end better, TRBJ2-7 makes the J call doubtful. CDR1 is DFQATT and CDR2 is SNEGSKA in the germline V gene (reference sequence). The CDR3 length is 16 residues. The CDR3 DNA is TGCAGTGCGTGGACTAGCGGGAGGGGCTCCTACAATGAGCAGTACTTC. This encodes CSAWTSGRGSYNEQYF.

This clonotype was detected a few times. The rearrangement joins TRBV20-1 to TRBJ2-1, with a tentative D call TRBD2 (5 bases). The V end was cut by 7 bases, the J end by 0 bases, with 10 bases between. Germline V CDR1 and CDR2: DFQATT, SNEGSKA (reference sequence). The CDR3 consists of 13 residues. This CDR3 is CSVNEGSYNEQFF. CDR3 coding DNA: TGCAGTGTGAACGAGGGCTCCTACAATGAGCAGTTCTTC.

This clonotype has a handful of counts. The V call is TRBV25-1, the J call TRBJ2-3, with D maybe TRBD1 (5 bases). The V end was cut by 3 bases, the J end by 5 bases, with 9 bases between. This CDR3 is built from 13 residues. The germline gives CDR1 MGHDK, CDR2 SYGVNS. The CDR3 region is CASSDRVRDTQYF. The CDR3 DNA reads TGTGCCAGCAGTGACAGGGTCAGAGATACGCAGTATTTT. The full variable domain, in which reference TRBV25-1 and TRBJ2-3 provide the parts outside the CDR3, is EADIYQTPRYLVIGTGKKITLECSQTMGHDKMYWYQQDPGMELHLIHYSYGVNSTEKGDLSSESTVSRIRTEHFPLTLESARPSHTSQYLCASSDRVRDTQYFGPGTRLTVL.

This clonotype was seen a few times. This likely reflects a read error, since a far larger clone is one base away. CDR3 in amino acids: CAGSPGNYGYTF. The CDR3 DNA reads TGTGCCGGCAGCCCAGGGAACTATGGCTACACCTTC. The V and J genes are TRBV3-1 and TRBJ1-2, with a possible D match to TRBD1 (5 bases). This CDR3 has 12 amino acids. Germline V lookup: CDR1 LGHDT, CDR2 YNNKEL (reference sequence).

The CDR3 spells CASSFGTAYNEQYF. CDR3 DNA sequence: TGCGCCAGCAGCTTCGGGACGGCTTACAATGAGCAGTACTTC. V is TRBV5-1 and J is TRBJ2-7, with D tentatively TRBD1 or TRBD2 (5 bases each). There are 14 residues in the CDR3. Per germline, CDR1 SGHRS and CDR2 YFSETQ. Between the trimmed V and J ends, which lost 2 bases and 7 bases, there was a span of 16 bases.

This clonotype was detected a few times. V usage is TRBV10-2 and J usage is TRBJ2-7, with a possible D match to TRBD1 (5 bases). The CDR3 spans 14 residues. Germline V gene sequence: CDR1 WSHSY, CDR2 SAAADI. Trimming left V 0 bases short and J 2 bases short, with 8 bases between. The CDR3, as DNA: TGCGCCAGCAGTGAGTCAGGGGCTGCCTACGAGCAGTACTTC. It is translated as CASSESGAAYEQYF.

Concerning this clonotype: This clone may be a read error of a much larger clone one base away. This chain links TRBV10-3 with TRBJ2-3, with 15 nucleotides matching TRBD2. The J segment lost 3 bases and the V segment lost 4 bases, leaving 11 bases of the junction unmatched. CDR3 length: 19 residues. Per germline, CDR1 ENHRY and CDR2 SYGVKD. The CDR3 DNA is TGTGCCATCAGTGTGTCGGGACTAGCGGGGGGATATGGAACAGATACGCAGTATTTT. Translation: CAISVSGLAGGYGTDTQYF.

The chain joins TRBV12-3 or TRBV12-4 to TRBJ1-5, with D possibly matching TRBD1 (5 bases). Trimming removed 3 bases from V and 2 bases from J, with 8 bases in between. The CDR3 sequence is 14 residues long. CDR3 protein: CASSFTTGNQPQHF. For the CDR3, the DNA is TGTGCCAGCAGTTTTACGACAGGCAATCAGCCCCAGCATTTT.

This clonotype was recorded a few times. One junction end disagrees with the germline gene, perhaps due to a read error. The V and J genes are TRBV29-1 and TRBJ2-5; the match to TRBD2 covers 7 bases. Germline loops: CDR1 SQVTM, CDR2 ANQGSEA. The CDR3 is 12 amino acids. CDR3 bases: TGCAGCGTTGTTCGGCTAGCGGAGATCCAGTACTTC. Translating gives CSVVRLAEIQYF.

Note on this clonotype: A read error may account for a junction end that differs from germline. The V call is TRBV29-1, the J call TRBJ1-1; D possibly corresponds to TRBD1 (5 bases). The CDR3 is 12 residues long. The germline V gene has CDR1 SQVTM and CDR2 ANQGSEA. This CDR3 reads CSVGGENTGAFF. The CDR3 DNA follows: TGCAGCGTTGGGGGGGAGAACACTGGAGCTTTCTTT.

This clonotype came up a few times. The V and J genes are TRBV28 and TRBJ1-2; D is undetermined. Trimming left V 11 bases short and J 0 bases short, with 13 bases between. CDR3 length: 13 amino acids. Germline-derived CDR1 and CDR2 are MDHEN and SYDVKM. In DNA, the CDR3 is TGTGCCGCAGGCAGACCCCCTAACTATGGCTACACCTTC. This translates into CAAGRPPNYGYTF.

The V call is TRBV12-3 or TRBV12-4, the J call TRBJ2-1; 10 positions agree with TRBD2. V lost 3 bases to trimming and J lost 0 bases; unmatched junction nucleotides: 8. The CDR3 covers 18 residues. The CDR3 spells CASSLGSGGPGSYNEQFF. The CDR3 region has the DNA TGTGCCAGCAGTTTGGGTAGCGGGGGGCCCGGCTCCTACAATGAGCAGTTCTTC.

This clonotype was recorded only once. CDR3 nucleotides: TGCGCCAGCAGCCGGCCTAGCGGGACTTTCAGCACAGATACGCAGTATTTT. This sequence encodes CASSRPSGTFSTDTQYF. J is TRBJ2-3 and V is TRBV5-1, with TRBD2 matching over 9 bases. Trimming at V came to 4 bases and at J to 0 bases, leaving 9 bases not matched to a gene. Germline V lookup: CDR1 SGHRS, CDR2 YFSETQ. The CDR3 is made up of 17 amino acids. The full variable domain, in which reference TRBV5-1 and TRBJ2-3 provide the parts outside the CDR3, is KAGVTQTPRYLIKTRGQQVTLSCSPISGHRSVSWYQQTPGQGLQFLFEYFSETQRNKGNFPGRFSGRQFSNSRSEMNVSTLELGDSALYLCASSRPSGTFSTDTQYFGPGTRLTVL.

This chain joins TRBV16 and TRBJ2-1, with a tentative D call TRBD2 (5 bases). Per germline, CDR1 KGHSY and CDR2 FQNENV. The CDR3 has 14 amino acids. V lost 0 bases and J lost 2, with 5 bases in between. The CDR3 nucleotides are TGTGCCAGCAGCCAATCGACTACCTACAATGAGCAGTTCTTC. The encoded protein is CASSQSTTYNEQFF. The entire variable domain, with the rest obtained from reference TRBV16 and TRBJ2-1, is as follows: GEEVAQTPKHLVRGEGQKAKLYCAPIKGHSYVFWYQQVLKNEFKFLISFQNENVFDETGMPKERFSAKCLPNSPCSLEIQATKLEDSAVYFCASSQSTTYNEQFFGPGTRLTVL.

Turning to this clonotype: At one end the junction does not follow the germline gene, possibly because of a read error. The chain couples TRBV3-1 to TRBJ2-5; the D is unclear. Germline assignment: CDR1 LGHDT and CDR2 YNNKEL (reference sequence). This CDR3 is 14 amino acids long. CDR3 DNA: TGTGCCAGCAACCAAGAACCCCGGTTTCAGACCCAGTACTTC. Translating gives CASNQEPRFQTQYF.

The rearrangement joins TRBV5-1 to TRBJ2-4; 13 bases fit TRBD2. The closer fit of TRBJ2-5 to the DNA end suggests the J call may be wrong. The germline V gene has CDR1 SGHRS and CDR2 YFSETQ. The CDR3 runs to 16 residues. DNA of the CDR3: TGCGCCAGCAGCTTGATACTAGCGGGGGGGAAAGAGACCCAGTACTTC. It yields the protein CASSLILAGGKETQYF.

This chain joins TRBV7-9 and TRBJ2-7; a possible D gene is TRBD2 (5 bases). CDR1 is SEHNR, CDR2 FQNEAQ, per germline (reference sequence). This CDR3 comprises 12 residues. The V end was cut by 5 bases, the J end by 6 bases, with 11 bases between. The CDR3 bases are TGTGCCAGCAGCATAGGAGGTTTCGAGCAGTACTTC. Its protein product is CASSIGGFEQYF.

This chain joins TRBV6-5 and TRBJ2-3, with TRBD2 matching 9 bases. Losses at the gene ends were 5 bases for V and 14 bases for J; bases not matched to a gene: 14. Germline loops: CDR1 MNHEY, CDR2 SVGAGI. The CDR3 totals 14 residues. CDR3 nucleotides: TGTGCCAGCAGTCCCCCTCTCGCTAGCGGGGAGTGGTATTTT. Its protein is CASSPPLASGEWYF.

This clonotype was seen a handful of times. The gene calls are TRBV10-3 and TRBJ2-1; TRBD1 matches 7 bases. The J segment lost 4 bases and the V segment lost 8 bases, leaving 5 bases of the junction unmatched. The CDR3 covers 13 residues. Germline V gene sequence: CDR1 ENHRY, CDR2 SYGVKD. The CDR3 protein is CAIRDSGYNEQFF. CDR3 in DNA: TGTGCCATCCGGGACAGCGGATACAATGAGCAGTTCTTC.

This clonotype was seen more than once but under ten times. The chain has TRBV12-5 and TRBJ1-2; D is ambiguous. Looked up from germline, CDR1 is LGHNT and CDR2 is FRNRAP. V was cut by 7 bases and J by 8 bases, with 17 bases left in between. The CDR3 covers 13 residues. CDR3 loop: CASVQREQGGYTF. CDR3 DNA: TGTGCTAGTGTCCAGCGGGAGCAAGGCGGCTACACCTTC.

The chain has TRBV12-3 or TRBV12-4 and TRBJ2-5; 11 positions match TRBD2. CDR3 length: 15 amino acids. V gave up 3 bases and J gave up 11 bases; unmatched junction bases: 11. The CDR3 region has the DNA TGTGCCAGCAGTTTTCCTAGCGGGAGGCCTTCGGGGCAGTACTTC. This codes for CASSFPSGRPSGQYF.

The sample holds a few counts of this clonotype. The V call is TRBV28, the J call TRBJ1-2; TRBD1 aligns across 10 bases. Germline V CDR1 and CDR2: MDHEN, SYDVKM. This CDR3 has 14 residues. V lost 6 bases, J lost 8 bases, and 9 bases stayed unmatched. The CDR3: CASSSTPGQGGYTF. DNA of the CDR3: TGTGCCAGCAGCTCGACACCGGGACAGGGGGGCTACACCTTC.

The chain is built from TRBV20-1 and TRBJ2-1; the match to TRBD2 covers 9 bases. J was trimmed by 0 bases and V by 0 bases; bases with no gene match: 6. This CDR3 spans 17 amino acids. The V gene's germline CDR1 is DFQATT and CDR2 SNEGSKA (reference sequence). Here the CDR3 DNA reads TGCAGTGCTAGAGATCGCAGCGGGGGGAGCTCCTACAATGAGCAGTTCTTC. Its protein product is CSARDRSGGSSYNEQFF.

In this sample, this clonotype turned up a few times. The CDR3 sequence is CAISESLKREGTDTQYF. The CDR3 nucleotides read TGTGCCATCAGTGAGTCGCTCAAGCGGGAGGGGACAGATACGCAGTATTTT. The rearrangement joins TRBV10-3 to TRBJ2-3; 10 bases agree with TRBD2. J lost 3 bases, V lost 0 bases, and 6 bases had no gene match. In germline, CDR1 is ENHRY, CDR2 SYGVKD. The CDR3 spans 17 residues.

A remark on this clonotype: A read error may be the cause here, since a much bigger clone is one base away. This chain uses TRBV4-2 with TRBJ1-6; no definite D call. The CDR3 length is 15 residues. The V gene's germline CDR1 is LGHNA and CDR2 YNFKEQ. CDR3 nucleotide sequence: TGTGCCGGCAGCCTCAGGCAGGACGAGAATTCACCCCTCCACTTT. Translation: CAGSLRQDENSPLHF.

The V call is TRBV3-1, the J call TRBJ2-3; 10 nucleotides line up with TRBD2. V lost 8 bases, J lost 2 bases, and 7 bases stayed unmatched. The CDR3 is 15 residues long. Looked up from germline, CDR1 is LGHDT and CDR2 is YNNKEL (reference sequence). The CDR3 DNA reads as TGTGCCAGCGGCTTAGCGGGGGGCCCCACAGATACGCAGTATTTT. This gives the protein CASGLAGGPTDTQYF.

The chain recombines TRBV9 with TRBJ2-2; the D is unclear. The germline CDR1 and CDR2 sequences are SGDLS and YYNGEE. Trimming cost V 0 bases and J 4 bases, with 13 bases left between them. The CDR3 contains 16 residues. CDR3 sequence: CASSVAPLWGTGELFF. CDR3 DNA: TGTGCCAGCAGCGTAGCTCCACTCTGGGGCACCGGGGAGCTGTTTTTT.